This TCR beta chain is from a study of early T cells in non-severe SARS-CoV-2 infection. Study overall: The authors sequenced bulk RNA from unsorted whole blood, leaving chains unpaired. Study conclusions and caveats: VDJdb matching skewed toward anti-spike CD8 responses, missing private and CD4 specificities.

The table lists this clonotype with many counts. The antigen remains unidentified. V gave up 7 bases and J gave up 7 bases, with 14 bases separating them. This CDR3 comprises 12 residues. Germline V gene sequence: CDR1 SGHRS, CDR2 YFSETQ. Molecules of cDNA were individually given unique molecular identifiers that were attached to them. Each CDR3 protein is one row after TCRdb ran MiXCR on the 5' RACE reads. The sample comprises roughly 99,000 distinct CDR3 sequences, approximately 10% of which are singletons, and about 7.6% rests with the top ten. The chain uses TRBV5-1 and TRBJ1-2; possible D gene TRBD1, 6 bases. The sequencing input was whole blood. The sequence was obtained from an adult who was a healthcare worker with PCR-confirmed SARS-CoV-2 infection or an uninfected control (not recorded which). The CDR3 nucleotides read TGCGCCAGCTCGAGGACAGATCGTGGCTACACCTTC. Residues: CASSRTDRGYTF.